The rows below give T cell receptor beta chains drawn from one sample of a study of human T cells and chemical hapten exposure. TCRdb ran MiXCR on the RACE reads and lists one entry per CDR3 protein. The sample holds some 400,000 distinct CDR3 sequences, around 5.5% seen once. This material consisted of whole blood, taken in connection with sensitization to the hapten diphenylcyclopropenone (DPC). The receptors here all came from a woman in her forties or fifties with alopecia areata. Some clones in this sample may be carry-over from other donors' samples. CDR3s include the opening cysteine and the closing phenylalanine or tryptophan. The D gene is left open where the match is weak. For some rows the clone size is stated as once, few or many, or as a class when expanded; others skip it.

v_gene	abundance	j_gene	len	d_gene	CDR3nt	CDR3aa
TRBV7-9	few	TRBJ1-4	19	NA	TGTGCCAGCAGCTTATCCAGGGTTCTCGCACTAGCGGGTAATGAAAAACTGTTTTTT	CASSLSRVLALAGNEKLFF
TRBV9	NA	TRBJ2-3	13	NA	TGTGCCAGCAGCGTTCTGGTGGCAGATACGCAGTATTTT	CASSVLVADTQYF
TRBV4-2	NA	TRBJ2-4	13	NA	TGTGCCAGCATGGAAGGTGGCAAAAACATTCAGTACTTC	CASMEGGKNIQYF
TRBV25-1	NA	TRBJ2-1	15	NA	TGTGCCAGCAGTGAAGTGCGGGGTGCCTACAATGAGCAGTTCTTC	CASSEVRGAYNEQFF
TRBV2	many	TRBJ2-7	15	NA	TGTGCCAGCAGTGAAGAGTCGTCCAACTCCTACGAGCAGTACTTC	CASSEESSNSYEQYF
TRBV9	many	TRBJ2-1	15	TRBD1	TGTGCCAGCAGCGCAACAGGGGGTAGGGGCGATGAGCAGTTCTTC	CASSATGGRGDEQFF
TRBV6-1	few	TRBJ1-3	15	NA	TGTGCCAGCAGTGTGGCAGGCCACTCTGGAAACACCATATATTTT	CASSVAGHSGNTIYF
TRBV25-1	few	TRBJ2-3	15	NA	TGTGCCAGCAGTGAGAGGCGGTTAGGGACAGATACGCAGTATTTT	CASSERRLGTDTQYF
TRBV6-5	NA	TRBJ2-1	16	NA	TGTGCCAGCAGGCTTGAGGGGGACCGGTCCTACAATGAGCAGTTCTTC	CASRLEGDRSYNEQFF
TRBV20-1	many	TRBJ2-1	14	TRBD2	TGCAGTGCTTTAGCGGGAGTTTCCTACAATGAGCAGTTCTTC	CSALAGVSYNEQFF
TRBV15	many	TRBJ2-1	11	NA	TGTGCCACCAGCAGAGAGGGTGAGCAGTTCTTC	CATSREGEQFF
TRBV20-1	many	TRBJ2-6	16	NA	TGCAGTGTCGCGGCGGGACGTCTCTCTGGGGCCAACGTCCTGACTTTC	CSVAAGRLSGANVLTF
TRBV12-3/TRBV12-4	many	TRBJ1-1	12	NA	TGTGCCAGCAGTCCCGGGGGGACCTGGGCTTTCTTT	CASSPGGTWAFF
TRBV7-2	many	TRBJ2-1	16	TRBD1	TGTGCCAGCAGCTTAGGGGGGGGACAGGGAGTCGGTGAGCAGTTCTTC	CASSLGGGQGVGEQFF
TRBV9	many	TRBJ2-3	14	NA	TGTGCCAGCAGCGTAGGCGGGACCCCAGATACGCAGTATTTT	CASSVGGTPDTQYF
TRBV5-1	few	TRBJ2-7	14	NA	TGCGCCAGCAGCTTCGGCACCCGGGGGTACGAGCAGTACTTC	CASSFGTRGYEQYF
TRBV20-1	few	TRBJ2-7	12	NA	TGCAGTGCTGCCCTGACCACCTACGAGCAGTACTTC	CSAALTTYEQYF
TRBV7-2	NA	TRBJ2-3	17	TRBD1	TGTGCCAGCAGCCGGGACAGGGGATCCGGGGGGGCGGATACGCAGTATTTT	CASSRDRGSGGADTQYF
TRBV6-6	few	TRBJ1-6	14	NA	TGTGCCAGCAGCTCCCAGGGGAATAATTCACCCCTCCACTTT	CASSSQGNNSPLHF
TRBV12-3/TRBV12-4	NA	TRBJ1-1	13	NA	TGTGCCAGCAGCACCGGGACACACACTGAAGCTTTCTTT	CASSTGTHTEAFF
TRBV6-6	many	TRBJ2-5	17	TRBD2	TGTGCCAGCAGGACCACCGGGACTAGCGTGCGGCCAGAGACCCAGTACTTC	CASRTTGTSVRPETQYF
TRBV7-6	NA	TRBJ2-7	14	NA	TGTGCCAGCAGCCCCCAGGGACCGGGGGACGAGCAGTACTTC	CASSPQGPGDEQYF
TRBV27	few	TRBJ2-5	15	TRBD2	TGTGCCAGCAGTCTTAGCGGGAGCTTGGGGGAGACCCAGTACTTC	CASSLSGSLGETQYF
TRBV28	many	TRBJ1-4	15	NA	TGTGCCAGCAGTCCCCTGGGGGGGCGCGCTGAAAAACTGTTTTTT	CASSPLGGRAEKLFF
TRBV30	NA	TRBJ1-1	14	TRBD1	TGTGCCTGGAGTAGAGGGGGCTGGAACACTGAAGCTTTCTTT	CAWSRGGWNTEAFF